A selection of T cell receptor beta chains follows, all from one sample in a study of T cells in Graves' hyperthyroidism and ophthalmopathy. TCRdb passed the multiplex PCR reads through MiXCR, listing each CDR3 protein once. The sample includes some 740,000 distinct CDR3 sequences, around 13% of them seen just once. Sequencing was carried out using blood. These receptors were taken from a woman aged 18-30 years with Graves' hyperthyroidism. CDR3s leave out the opening cysteine and the closing phenylalanine or tryptophan. The D gene is left open where the match is weak.

j_call	v_call	d_call	cdr3_aa
TRBJ2-7	TRBV29-1	TRBD1	SVDSTTGGFYEQY
TRBJ2-7	TRBV12-3/TRBV12-4	TRBD1	ASSPQGNKGYEQY
TRBJ2-3	TRBV6-9	TRBD1	ASSDSKGAWGDTQY
TRBJ2-7	TRBV2	TRBD2	ASRRTSASYEQY
TRBJ2-7	TRBV4-2	NA	ASSQALTREQY
TRBJ1-5	TRBV15	NA	ATSSGTQLQPQH
TRBJ2-3	TRBV12-3/TRBV12-4	TRBD2	ASSLGGLASYTQY
TRBJ2-4	TRBV11-3	NA	ASSDPRVLAKSIQY
TRBJ2-7	TRBV7-9	TRBD1	ASSPDRASTYEQY
TRBJ2-7	TRBV5-1	NA	ASSWPGYEQY
TRBJ2-3	TRBV27	NA	ASRRADLTDTQY
NA	TRBV4-2	NA	ASPVTESSYNEQY
TRBJ2-7	TRBV28	NA	ASSLGGRSAYEQY
TRBJ2-1	TRBV11-2	NA	ASTFSPDSSYNEQF
TRBJ2-5	TRBV6-6	NA	ASSYSQKETQY
TRBJ1-1	TRBV14	NA	ASSQDRVGRRSDTEAF
TRBJ2-5	TRBV20-1	NA	SAPRQGGQETQY
TRBJ1-2	TRBV30	TRBD1	ASPPGGTEVGYT
TRBJ2-3	TRBV13	NA	ASSARLVPDTQY
TRBJ2-1	TRBV2	NA	ASSNRDYNEQF
TRBJ2-3	TRBV25-1	TRBD2	ASSEASGEPRTNTQY
TRBJ2-1	TRBV29-1	NA	SVRYYNEQF
TRBJ2-1	TRBV6-2/TRBV6-3	NA	ASRGYVLGRDASQNEQF
TRBJ2-2	TRBV5-1	NA	ASTSLGGVNTGELF
TRBJ1-5	TRBV7-3	TRBD1	ASSSDRGRQPQH
TRBJ2-1	TRBV20-1	TRBD2	SARDRRVSGSYNEQF